These 2 T cell receptor beta chains were all obtained from the same sample, sequenced in a study of cytotoxic CD8 clonotypes in ibrutinib-treated CLL. TCRdb's table, derived via immunoSEQ multiplex PCR, lists solely in-frame clones and lacks some. The table has some 160,000 clones, roughly 86% seen once; the top ten hold roughly 1.9%. This material consisted of PBMCs, taken after 12 months of ibrutinib treatment. The receptors derive from a human donor with chronic lymphocytic leukemia.

This clone came up a few times. The chain couples TRBV4-2 to TRBJ1-5, with D hard to call. There are 12 residues in the CDR3. V lost 1 base and J 7 bases, leaving 5 bases between the germline ends. Per the germline V gene, CDR1 is LGHNA and CDR2 is YNFKEQ. CDR3 region: CASSQAGQPQHF. As DNA, the CDR3 is TGTGCCAGCAGCCAAGCCGGACAGCCCCAGCATTTT.

In the case of this clone: Other DNA sequences in the sample encode the same CDR3. V is TRBV28 and J is TRBJ2-7; 11 positions match TRBD1. Germline V lookup: CDR1 MDHEN, CDR2 SYDVKM. This CDR3 contains 15 residues. V lost 3 bases and J lost 4; bases outside the gene matches: 5. The CDR3 here is CASSLPGQGAYEQYF. Written as DNA, the CDR3 is TGTGCCAGCAGTTTGCCCGGACAGGGGGCTTACGAGCAGTACTTC.